These T cell receptor beta chains were read from a single sample in a study of Graves' ophthalmopathy and Graves' hyperthyroidism. TCRdb re-derived calls from the multiplex PCR reads in MiXCR, one entry per CDR3 protein. Of 660,000 or so distinct CDR3 sequences listed, roughly 39% are singletons. The sample was peripheral blood. The receptors were sampled from an adult man with Graves' ophthalmopathy. The CDR3 runs from the conserved cysteine through the conserved F or W. The order of the fields is clone size, J gene, D gene, V gene, CDR3 DNA, CDR3 protein. A D gene is named only where the DNA matches it firmly. Some rows mark clone size as missing; the rest say once, few, many or name a class of expanded clone.

many TRBJ2-7 NA TRBV7-9 TGTGCCGTTAGCCAGGGTAACTCCTACGAGCAGTACTTC CAVSQGNSYEQYF
NA TRBJ1-2 TRBD1 TRBV20-1 TGCAGTGCTCCAGGGGGCGGTGGCTACACCTTC CSAPGGGGYTF
NA TRBJ1-1 NA TRBV2 TGTGCCAGCAGTGAAGCGCGTAGGGGGATTAGGGAAGCTTTCTTT CASSEARRGIREAFF
NA TRBJ1-5 TRBD1 TRBV5-6 TGTGCCAGCACATCCGGGACAGGGGAACATCAGCCCCAGCATTTT CASTSGTGEHQPQHF
few TRBJ2-1 NA TRBV2 TGTGCCAGCAGTGAAGCACCTAGCCCCCATGAGCAGTTCTTC CASSEAPSPHEQFF
NA TRBJ2-3 NA TRBV9 TGTGCCAGCAGCGGTGCAGATACGCAGTATTTT CASSGADTQYF
many TRBJ1-5 NA TRBV10-3 TGTGCCATCAGAGCCGGGACACTTAATCAGCCCCAGCATTTT CAIRAGTLNQPQHF
NA TRBJ2-2 NA TRBV7-9 TGTGCCAGCACCTACAGGGTCACCGGGGAGCTGTTTTTT CASTYRVTGELFF
NA TRBJ2-1 TRBD1 TRBV24-1 TGTGCCACCAGTGATGACCGGGACAGGGTATACAATGAGCAGTTCTTC CATSDDRDRVYNEQFF
many TRBJ2-7 NA TRBV2 TGTGCCAGCAAGAAGGGGTCCTACGAGCAGTACTTC CASKKGSYEQYF
few TRBJ2-2 NA TRBV7-2 TGTGCCAGCAGCTTATCCCCCGGCGGGGAGCTGTTTTTT CASSLSPGGELFF
once TRBJ2-7 NA TRBV29-1 TGCAGCGTTGAAGGAAGGGACCCCTACGAGCAGTACTTC CSVEGRDPYEQYF
many TRBJ1-1 NA TRBV3-1 TGTGCCAGCAGCCAACGGCGGATGAACACTGAAGCTTTCTTT CASSQRRMNTEAFF
many TRBJ2-7 NA TRBV7-9 TGTGCCAGCAGCGACCTAGGCGAGCAGTACTTC CASSDLGEQYF
many TRBJ1-2 NA TRBV7-9 TGTGCCAGCAGCTCCTACCGCCAGGGGCACATCTATGGCTACACCTTC CASSSYRQGHIYGYTF
many TRBJ2-7 TRBD1 TRBV6-6 TGTGCCAGCAGTTACTCAGGGGGCGGCTACGAGCAGTACTTC CASSYSGGGYEQYF
NA TRBJ1-4 NA TRBV7-2 TGTGCCAGCAGCTTACGAGAAATGGCGGCTGAAAAACTGTTTTTT CASSLREMAAEKLFF
few TRBJ2-7 NA TRBV5-4 TGTGCCAGCAGGAGAGGGGGGGGCTCCTACGAGCAGTACTTC CASRRGGGSYEQYF
NA TRBJ1-2 NA TRBV9 TGTGCCAGCAGTCTACCTGGGGGCCCCTATGGCTACACCTTC CASSLPGGPYGYTF
NA TRBJ1-2 TRBD1 TRBV5-1 TGCGCCAGCAGCGGGGGGACAGTAGGCTATGGCTACACCTTC CASSGGTVGYGYTF
NA TRBJ1-2 NA TRBV10-3 TGTGCCACCAGGGGTTCGACTGCGGGCTACACCTTC CATRGSTAGYTF
many TRBJ2-7 NA TRBV5-1 TGCGCCAGCAGCCCAGACGGTATCTCCTACGAGCAGTACTTC CASSPDGISYEQYF
few TRBJ2-2 NA TRBV25-1 TGTGCCAGCAGTGAGGGAGGGGGACACACCGGGGAGCTGTTTTTT CASSEGGGHTGELFF
few TRBJ2-5 NA TRBV12-3/TRBV12-4 TGTGCCAGCAGTTTGGAAGTTAAAGAGACCCAGTACTTC CASSLEVKETQYF
many TRBJ1-1 NA TRBV2 TGTGCCAGCGGGCAGGGCATGAACACTGAAGCTTTCTTT CASGQGMNTEAFF
NA TRBJ2-2 TRBD1 TRBV5-5 TGTGCCAGCAGGGACAGGACCGGGGAGCTGTTTTTT CASRDRTGELFF
NA TRBJ2-5 TRBD2 TRBV4-3 TGCGCCAGCAGCCAAGGTCTGCAGGGAGGGCGTGAGACCCAGTACTTC CASSQGLQGGRETQYF
many TRBJ1-2 NA TRBV6-2/TRBV6-3 TGTGCCAGCTCAGCCGGACTCATCTATGGCTACACCTTC CASSAGLIYGYTF
many TRBJ1-6 NA TRBV10-3 TGTGCCATCAGAAGAGGTGAAGGGGATCATTCACCCCTCCACTTT CAIRRGEGDHSPLHF
many TRBJ1-4 NA TRBV15 TGTGCCACCAGCAGAGGGACGCCAACTAATGAAAAACTGTTTTTT CATSRGTPTNEKLFF
many TRBJ2-7 NA TRBV29-1 TGCAGCGTTAAGACATCTTCCTACGAGCAGTACTTC CSVKTSSYEQYF
few TRBJ2-5 NA TRBV12-3/TRBV12-4 TGTGCCAGCACCATGGACGGCCCTAGGGAGACCCAGTACTTC CASTMDGPRETQYF
many TRBJ2-7 TRBD2 TRBV7-9 TGTGCCAGCAGCTATAGCGGGACTGACGAGCAGTACTTC CASSYSGTDEQYF
NA TRBJ2-3 NA TRBV25-1 TGTGCCAGCCGCTGGGGAGAAACAGATACGCAGTATTTT CASRWGETDTQYF
once TRBJ1-2 TRBD1 TRBV9 TGTGCCAGCAGCGTAGGGACAGGGGGCGAAGGCGGGTACACCTTC CASSVGTGGEGGYTF
many TRBJ1-6 NA TRBV20-1 TGCAGTGCTAGAGATAACCAGGAACCCCTCCACTTT CSARDNQEPLHF
NA TRBJ1-2 NA TRBV12-3/TRBV12-4 TGTGCCAGCAGTTTAGCGCGTGGATTAGGCTACACCTTC CASSLARGLGYTF
few TRBJ2-5 NA TRBV7-2 TGCGCCAGCAGCCAAGGTTACCTGGAGACCCAGTACTTC CASSQGYLETQYF
many TRBJ1-2 NA TRBV5-1 TGCGCCAGCAGCCTAAGGACACCAAACTATGGCTACACCTTC CASSLRTPNYGYTF
few TRBJ2-5 NA TRBV24-1 TGTGCCACCAGTGACCCCCAGGCGATACAAGAGACCCAGTACTTC CATSDPQAIQETQYF
NA TRBJ1-1 NA TRBV29-1 TGCAGCGTTGGGACCTGGGAGACGGGGACTGAAGCTTTCTTT CSVGTWETGTEAFF
NA TRBJ2-7 NA TRBV7-2 TGTGCCAGCAGCCAAGAAGGATACGAGCGGTACTTC CASSQEGYERYF
few TRBJ2-5 NA TRBV2 TGTGCCAGCAGTGAAGCGGGGACGGGGTATGAGACCCAGTACTTC CASSEAGTGYETQYF
few TRBJ1-2 NA TRBV4-3 TGCGCCAGCAGCCAGGGGCCCGGAGCCGGAATTGGCTACACCTTC CASSQGPGAGIGYTF
many TRBJ2-6 TRBD1 TRBV29-1 TGCAGCGTTAGGACAGGGTACTCTGGGGCCAACGTCCTGACTTTC CSVRTGYSGANVLTF
many TRBJ2-5 NA TRBV2 TGTGCCAGCCTACCGAGGGCCTTAGAGACCCAGTACTTC CASLPRALETQYF
few TRBJ1-5 TRBD1 TRBV24-1 TGTGCCAGCTCACCGACAGGGGCTGGCAATCAGCCCCAGCATTTT CASSPTGAGNQPQHF
many TRBJ2-7 NA TRBV7-8 TGTGCCAGCAGCCCTAGGTTGGACGGCTACGAGCAGTACTTC CASSPRLDGYEQYF
NA TRBJ1-6 NA TRBV2 TGTGCCAGCAGAGGAAAGGGACCGACAGCCTATAATTCACCCCTCCACTTT CASRGKGPTAYNSPLHF
once TRBJ2-3 NA TRBV25-1 TGTGCCAGCAGCTTAAACCGACGGATCACAGATACGCAGTATTTT CASSLNRRITDTQYF
many TRBJ1-2 NA TRBV9 TGTGCCAGCAGCGACATAGGGAGTGGCTACACCTTC CASSDIGSGYTF
many TRBJ2-7 NA TRBV20-1 TGCAGTGCTCCCGGTTGGACCGGACGCTACGAGCAGTACTTC CSAPGWTGRYEQYF
NA TRBJ2-7 TRBD2 TRBV4-1 TGCGCCAGCAGCCCGGGACTAGCGCGAGGAGGGTCATCCTACGAGCAGTACTTC CASSPGLARGGSSYEQYF
few TRBJ1-6 TRBD1 TRBV7-8 TGTGCCAGCAGCTTATCCCCAGGGGGAAATAATTCACCCCTCCACTTT CASSLSPGGNNSPLHF
NA TRBJ1-5 NA TRBV2 TGTGCCAGCAGGAAATCAGGGCATCAGCATTTT CASRKSGHQHF
NA TRBJ2-1 TRBD2 TRBV20-1 TGCAGTGCTCTTGACGGGGCTAGCGGGAGTCAGGATGAGCAGTTCTTC CSALDGASGSQDEQFF
many TRBJ1-4 TRBD1 TRBV20-1 TGCAGTGCTAGAGTTTACCCCGGGACAGCTAATGAAAAACTGTTTTTT CSARVYPGTANEKLFF
few TRBJ2-2 NA TRBV7-2 TGTGCCAGCAGCTTTTCAGCGGGCGTAAACACCGGGGAGCTGTTTTTT CASSFSAGVNTGELFF